This TCR beta chain was recorded in a study of cytomegalovirus exposure and HLA in healthy donors (TCRdb year 2017). Concerning the study at large: An earlier analysis of approximately 550 of the donors reported 250 to 300 Gb of sequence data and more than 90 million unique TCR beta sequences from 150 million to 200 million T cells. The study profiled the T cell repertoires of hundreds of subjects by immunosequencing and related them to cytomegalovirus serostatus. All discovery cohort repertoires had been generated using a single sequencing platform. The study was designed to test whether signatures of past pathogen exposure could be identified by cataloging public T cell receptors. Among some 400 genotyped donors of the cohort, an average of around 240,000 unique TCR beta nucleotide sequences were sequenced per donor, around 18% of them non-productive. In addition to the first cohort of approximately 670 subjects, a separate validation cohort of 120 different subjects was used. In the later analysis, no new phenotypic data were used to find candidate immune exposures; instead, reliance was placed on TCR beta sequences and their occurrence across donors. An early release covering more than 500 HLA-typed donors comprised about 310 gigabases of sequencing data and around 80 million unique TCR sequences. An earlier analysis of some 600 of the donors applied high-throughput TCR beta sequencing to assess whether each TCR beta V gene segment acted as functional or pseudogenic. To predict cytomegalovirus infection status, the study brought together high-throughput TCR immunosequencing, statistical association of individual TCRs with disease status, and machine learning. Of the approximately 400 genotyped donors, more than 75% were placed in the genetic ancestry cluster associated with self-reported Caucasian donors. Because of strong linkage in the cohort, five DR-DQ haplotypes were treated as single units for association and clustering. The number of typed donors differed by locus: about 620-640 for A, B, C, DRB1 and DQB1; 522 for DQA1; over 600 for DPA1; and about 470 for DPB1. In a later genetic analysis, genome-wide SNP genotypes for about 55% of the 666 donors were used, and that subset was treated as a discovery cohort. A later analysis re-examined previously published TCR beta repertoires from 500 to 700 donors and added high-resolution HLA genotyping to investigate patterns of TCR occurrence. Donor age, sex, ethnicity and CMV serostatus were compiled together with the repertoire data. HLA typing included class I and class II loci at four-digit resolution.

As concerns this clone: There is no known antigen for this receptor.

The cohort was made up of approximately 670 healthy bone marrow donors. At the time of sampling, every cohort member was nominally healthy, though immune exposures that went unrecorded were likely present. The donor was CMV seronegative and was included in the group of under 450 seronegative cohort members. Every donor gave a peripheral blood sample, and the peripheral blood mononuclear cells from that sample were used for TCR beta sequencing. Genomic DNA was extracted from the blood cell samples with the Qiagen DNeasy Blood Extraction Kit. The library came from the immunoSEQ multiplex PCR assay. For the multiplex PCR, a mixture combining 60 forward primers for TCR Vbeta segments and 13 reverse primers for TCR Jbeta segments was used. A multiplex PCR assay on genomic DNA amplified the CDR3 region of rearranged TCR beta genes. The amplified TCR beta libraries were sequenced on the Illumina HiSeq System as 87-base-pair reads. The paper's processing steps were these. Across the roughly 600 repertoires, a later analysis counted some 81 million unique TCR beta chains, around 11 million of which were shared by at least two donors. To remove PCR and sequencing errors, raw reads were error-corrected and collapsed into unique sequences using a nearest-neighbor algorithm that merged closely related sequences. Alignment of CDR3 sequences to IMGT reference sequences was used to assign V, D and J gene segments. For a sequence to be retained, a match of at least six nucleotides to both a V gene segment and a J gene segment was required. A rearrangement counted as productive if the CDR3 had no stop codons and remained in frame with V and J, and every other rearrangement counted as non-productive. Following IMGT convention, CDR3 was defined as the stretch from the second conserved V-encoded cysteine to the conserved J-encoded phenylalanine. The earlier analysis of about 590 of the donors excluded sequences that lacked an unambiguous match to a single V gene segment. In an earlier analysis of 500 to 750 of the donors, V segments were called functional above 56.7% productive rearrangements and were called segregating when the between-donor standard deviation exceeded 5%. To diagnose cytomegalovirus status from the catalog of TCR beta chain sequences, a statistical classification framework was built. In a later analysis, TCR nucleotide sequences were compared against IMGT/GENE-DB human TR gene sequences so that V and J genes could be assigned. In a later analysis, CDR3 sequences and most-parsimonious VDJ recombination scenarios were assigned using the TCRdist pipeline. In a later analysis, each TCR beta chain was defined by its CDR3 amino acid sequence together with its V-gene family, and reads without a unique V-gene family were excluded. In a later analysis, fewer than 650 highly shared, low-generation-probability nucleotide sequences were removed to address suspected cross-contamination and a sequencing artifact. In a later analysis, a clonal expansion index for each public chain was calculated from normalized within-repertoire ranks of inferred template counts. In a later analysis, generation probabilities were computed with a VDJ recombination model fitted to out-of-frame rearrangements, and the resulting probabilities were checked against IGoR. In a later analysis, TCR-TCR, TCR-HLA and TCR-CMV co-occurrence was scored with hypergeometric tests, and a repertoire-size bias correction was applied to TCR pairs. In a later analysis, false discovery rates were estimated by permuting HLA or CMV assignments 20 times. In a later analysis, co-occurring TCRs were grouped using DBSCAN, and TCRdist sequence similarity was added for clustering within HLA-allele-positive subsets. Co-occurrence clustering excluded repertoires with fewer than 30,000 or more than 120,000 public chains, plus five with anomalous nucleotide sharing. The table comes from immuneACCESS by way of TCRdb, which keeps in-frame sequences with V and J called. Part of the clones is missing from these tables; in studies checked, under half for an unresolved V gene and the rest for unknown reasons. V and J calls and clone size come straight from that table; D and trimming were deduced from the DNA. This sample's table carries roughly 75,000 clones. 0.83% of the sample lies in the top ten.

Results the study describes overall, beyond this receptor: Because some donors lacked HLA typing at each locus, the association tests relied only on the typed subset. In vitro tests confirmed that a few of the cytomegalovirus-associated TCR beta chains recognize cytomegalovirus antigens. The authors suggested that the approach could potentially be extended to other disease states and immunological phenotypes. According to a later analysis, most CMV-associated TCR beta chains appeared to be HLA-restricted, and the HLA associations seemed to be driven largely by CMV exposure. A further reported finding was that TCR beta sequences accurately predicted the HLA-A and HLA-B alleles for most subjects in the first cohort. A later analysis found that HLA-associated TCR beta chains were more clonally expanded and had lower generation probabilities than equally common non-associated chains. In a later analysis, around 17,000 TCR beta sequences were associated with specific HLA alleles at a false discovery rate of 0.05. According to a later analysis, parvovirus B19, influenza, CMV and Epstein-Barr virus appeared linked to several top co-occurrence clusters. In an earlier analysis of several hundred of the donors, most TCR beta V segments were observed in productive rearrangements about 87% or about 30% of the time, broadly matching IMGT annotations. In a later analysis, TCR association rates were found to vary across HLA loci, with the most associated TCRs seen for DRB1 alleles and the fewest for HLA-C alleles. Sequencing depth was assumed to be roughly uniform across donors in the presence/absence analyses, though that assumption may not hold. Linkage disequilibrium might explain the correlated functional status among segregating V segments, but an unknown experimental factor could not be ruled out. CMV serostatus was the only immune exposure information available for the cohort. The cohort was sequenced for TCR beta chains only, and without alpha or paired-chain data the features that could be detected were limited. When HLA alleles, especially DR and DQ, strongly co-occurred, attributing TCR associations to individual alleles was difficult. In both the original and validation cohorts, the classifier was reported to diagnose cytomegalovirus status with high specificity and sensitivity. Most TCR sequences were observed very rarely across donors, whereas some public TCRs were present in many individuals. The sequencing pipeline was judged likely to have produced a cluster of highly shared sequence variants as a technical artifact. A later genetic analysis associated a missense DCLRE1C variant with V-gene and J-gene trimming of TCR beta chains, and an independent cohort replicated the association. About 15 rarely observed V segments, including chromosome 9 orphons, were excluded from the earlier analysis of approximately 600 of the donors because counts were too low. According to a later genetic analysis, donors in an Asian-associated ancestry cluster had fewer N-insertions in productive TCRs than the approximately 670-donor mean. The study gave a list of over 150 TCR beta chains associated with cytomegalovirus.

The sequencing sample was made of PBMCs. This TCR came from a boy aged 5-17 years in good health and CMV-seronegative.

The DNA sequence is given as TGCGCCAGCAGCCCAGGACTCGAATCATGGAATGAGCAGTTCTTC. This translates into CASSPGLESWNEQFF. The chain uses TRBV5-1 and TRBJ2-1; tentative D gene TRBD2, with 5 bases matching. The CDR3 starts with the cysteine, ends with the phenylalanine, and has 15 residues. Only the CDR3 DNA is retained, 45 bases long and in frame from the first base. Looking up the germline V gene yields CDR1 SGHRS and CDR2 YFSETQ. V was cut back by 4 bases and J by 7 bases, leaving a gap of 18 bases between them.